Included here is one T cell receptor beta chain sequence, with context. This sample is drawn from a study of tumor and adjacent non-tumor tissue in lung cancer. Study details: Aged about 31 to 80 years, patients included fewer than 11 men and five or six women with stage I to III disease.

Three rounds of nested PCR, following a modified ARM-PCR protocol, produced the TCRbeta library. TCRdb re-analysed the multiplex PCR reads in MiXCR, keeping a single row per CDR3 protein. The table lists about 200,000 distinct CDR3 sequences, 60% to 75% of them singletons, with about 23% in the top ten. Germline lookup yields CDR1 SGHAT and CDR2 FQNNGV. CDR3 length: 15 residues. V lost 2 bases and J 15 bases, leaving 22 bases between the germline ends. RNA was extracted from bulk tissue without any cell sorting. The specimen was lung tumor tissue. J is TRBJ2-2 and V is TRBV11-2; possibly TRBD2 for D (7 bases). The source of this sequence is a man in his 60s with non-small cell lung cancer. CDR3 residues: CASSLMGGDTGDMFF. The CDR3 DNA follows: TGTGCCAGCAGCTTAATGGGGGGGGACACCGGGGATATGTTTTTT.